These T cell receptor beta chains were read from a single sample in a study of response to subunit inactivated influenza vaccine. A single record per CDR3 protein comes from TCRdb applying MiXCR to the RT-PCR reads. The table includes under 800,000 distinct CDR3 sequences, roughly 13% detected once. The sequences come from PBMCs from blood, collected roughly 15 days before vaccination. These receptors were collected from a man in his forties or fifties who received an inactivated influenza vaccine. Each CDR3 is given with its conserved first and last residue. Fields, in order: clone size, J gene, V gene, D gene, CDR3 protein, CDR3 DNA. D genes are given only for firm matches. Clone size, where shown, is once, few, many, or a class for clones that have expanded.

size: few
J: TRBJ1-2
V: TRBV9
D: TRBD1
CDR3: CASSSRTDRADYGYTF
DNA: TGTGCCAGCAGCTCACGGACCGACAGGGCCGACTATGGCTACACCTTC

size: NA
J: TRBJ2-7
V: TRBV7-7
D: NA
CDR3: CASSLDRTGSSEQYF
DNA: TGTGCTAGCAGCTTAGACAGGACGGGGAGCAGTGAGCAGTACTTC

size: few
J: TRBJ1-6
V: TRBV6-2/TRBV6-3
D: NA
CDR3: CASRPGYNSPLHF
DNA: TGTGCCAGCAGGCCTGGCTATAATTCACCCCTCCACTTT

size: NA
J: TRBJ2-6
V: TRBV9
D: NA
CDR3: CASSVMGAPKGGANVLTF
DNA: TGTGCCAGCAGCGTAATGGGGGCTCCCAAGGGAGGGGCCAACGTCCTGACTTTC

size: NA
J: TRBJ1-2
V: TRBV20-1
D: NA
CDR3: CSARGTSNYGYTF
DNA: TGCAGTGCTAGGGGCACATCTAACTATGGCTACACCTTC

size: NA
J: TRBJ1-2
V: TRBV20-1
D: NA
CDR3: CSASPAANYGYTF
DNA: TGCAGTGCTAGTCCAGCTGCCAACTATGGCTACACCTTC

size: few
J: TRBJ2-6
V: TRBV12-3/TRBV12-4
D: TRBD1
CDR3: CASSPDRGTSGANVLTF
DNA: TGTGCCAGCAGCCCGGACAGGGGGACCTCTGGGGCCAACGTCCTGACTTTC

size: NA
J: TRBJ1-5
V: TRBV6-2/TRBV6-3
D: NA
CDR3: CASSDVGGAGDQPQHF
DNA: TGTGCCAGCAGCGACGTCGGAGGGGCCGGGGATCAGCCCCAGCATTTT

size: NA
J: TRBJ1-1
V: TRBV5-1
D: TRBD1
CDR3: CASSSLEQGANTEAFF
DNA: TGCGCCAGCAGCTCTCTTGAACAGGGGGCGAACACTGAAGCTTTCTTT

size: many
J: TRBJ2-2
V: TRBV18
D: NA
CDR3: CASSPGGSGELFF
DNA: TGTGCCAGCTCACCAGGGGGATCCGGGGAGCTGTTTTTT

size: few
J: TRBJ1-2
V: TRBV4-3
D: NA
CDR3: CASSQGGGYTF
DNA: TGCGCCAGCAGCCAGGGAGGGGGCTACACCTTC

size: NA
J: TRBJ1-1
V: TRBV29-1
D: TRBD1
CDR3: CSVGGTGVHTEAFF
DNA: TGCAGCGTTGGGGGGACAGGGGTTCACACTGAAGCTTTCTTT

size: NA
J: TRBJ1-4
V: TRBV10-3
D: NA
CDR3: CAISESSNAVEKLFF
DNA: TGTGCCATCAGTGAGTCGAGCAACGCGGTGGAAAAACTGTTTTTT

size: NA
J: TRBJ2-2
V: TRBV27
D: NA
CDR3: CASSPTSPAGTGELFF
DNA: TGTGCCAGCAGTCCTACGTCCCCAGCAGGGACCGGGGAGCTGTTTTTT

size: NA
J: TRBJ1-4
V: TRBV20-1
D: NA
CDR3: CCARAAAGRQGFGLFF
DNA: TGCTGTGCTAGAGCGGCCGCGGGGCGCCAGGGTTTCGGACTGTTTTTT

size: NA
J: TRBJ2-1
V: TRBV7-6
D: TRBD2
CDR3: CASSLVVGGINEQFF
DNA: TGTGCCAGCAGCTTAGTCGTGGGGGGGATCAATGAGCAGTTCTTC

size: few
J: TRBJ1-2
V: TRBV5-1
D: NA
CDR3: CASSPDPEQIYGYTF
DNA: TGCGCCAGCAGCCCCGACCCGGAACAGATCTATGGCTACACCTTC

size: NA
J: TRBJ2-3
V: TRBV6-2/TRBV6-3
D: TRBD1
CDR3: CASSYSGTGVLDTQYF
DNA: TGTGCCAGCAGTTACTCCGGGACAGGGGTACTGGATACGCAGTATTTT

size: NA
J: TRBJ2-2
V: TRBV9
D: TRBD1
CDR3: CASSFSPGTDPGELFF
DNA: TGTGCCAGCAGCTTCTCCCCCGGGACAGACCCCGGGGAGCTGTTTTTT

size: many
J: TRBJ2-1
V: TRBV5-8
D: TRBD2
CDR3: CASSYFTGTNYNEQFF
DNA: TGTGCCAGCAGCTACTTCACCGGGACTAATTACAATGAGCAGTTCTTC

size: many
J: TRBJ2-7
V: TRBV10-2
D: TRBD2
CDR3: CASSPRTSGEQYF
DNA: TGCGCCAGCAGTCCAAGGACTAGCGGCGAGCAGTACTTC

size: many
J: TRBJ2-3
V: TRBV28
D: TRBD1
CDR3: CASSPRTGGRDTQYF
DNA: TGTGCCAGCAGTCCCCGGACAGGGGGCAGGGATACGCAGTATTTT

size: few
J: TRBJ2-1
V: TRBV14
D: TRBD2
CDR3: CASSQDRGGYYNEQFF
DNA: TGTGCCAGCAGCCAAGATCGGGGGGGCTACTACAATGAGCAGTTCTTC

size: NA
J: TRBJ2-1
V: TRBV11-2
D: TRBD2
CDR3: CASSLSQRGDSEQFF
DNA: TGTGCCAGCAGCTTAAGCCAGCGGGGGGATAGCGAGCAGTTCTTC

size: few
J: TRBJ2-1
V: TRBV12-3/TRBV12-4
D: TRBD2
CDR3: CASRGLAGVGNEQFF
DNA: TGTGCCAGTAGGGGGCTAGCGGGAGTAGGCAATGAGCAGTTCTTC

size: once
J: TRBJ2-7
V: TRBV4-2
D: TRBD2
CDR3: CASSQDQASGGYEQYF
DNA: TGTGCCAGCAGCCAGGATCAGGCTAGCGGGGGCTACGAGCAGTACTTC

size: NA
J: TRBJ2-1
V: TRBV7-3
D: NA
CDR3: CASSLTGYGNEQFF
DNA: TGTGCCAGCAGCTTAACAGGGTACGGGAATGAGCAGTTCTTC

size: few
J: TRBJ2-1
V: TRBV27
D: NA
CDR3: CASSPLYGSSYNEQFF
DNA: TGTGCCAGCAGTCCGCTATATGGTAGCTCCTACAATGAGCAGTTCTTC

size: few
J: TRBJ2-5
V: TRBV11-2
D: TRBD1
CDR3: CASSLGDRGSGETQYF
DNA: TGTGCCAGCAGCTTGGGGGACAGGGGATCGGGGGAGACCCAGTACTTC

size: NA
J: TRBJ2-3
V: TRBV7-8
D: NA
CDR3: CASSLAVSLVTDTQYF
DNA: TGTGCCAGCAGCTTAGCGGTCAGCCTTGTCACAGATACGCAGTATTTT

size: NA
J: TRBJ2-5
V: TRBV27
D: TRBD2
CDR3: CASSPRTSVGWETQYF
DNA: TGTGCCAGCAGTCCCCGGACTAGCGTCGGTTGGGAGACCCAGTACTTC

size: NA
J: TRBJ2-2
V: TRBV2
D: NA
CDR3: CASSDGALNTGELFF
DNA: TGTGCCAGCAGTGATGGGGCACTAAACACCGGGGAGCTGTTTTTT

size: many
J: TRBJ1-4
V: TRBV20-1
D: NA
CDR3: CSATERGAGANEKLFF
DNA: TGCAGTGCCACCGAGAGGGGGGCGGGTGCTAATGAAAAACTGTTTTTT

size: few
J: TRBJ2-3
V: TRBV20-1
D: TRBD1
CDR3: CSALGTGFGDTQYF
DNA: TGCAGTGCCCTCGGGACAGGGTTCGGGGATACGCAGTATTTT

size: NA
J: TRBJ2-3
V: TRBV27
D: NA
CDR3: CASSPGGVLPDTQYF
DNA: TGTGCCAGCTCGCCGGGGGGCGTCTTGCCAGATACGCAGTATTTT

size: few
J: TRBJ2-3
V: TRBV20-1
D: TRBD2
CDR3: CSAPRWASGRTDTQYF
DNA: TGCAGTGCTCCCCGGTGGGCTAGCGGGAGAACAGATACGCAGTATTTT

size: NA
J: TRBJ1-5
V: TRBV4-1
D: NA
CDR3: CASSHMFEAPNQPQHF
DNA: TGCGCCAGCAGCCATATGTTCGAAGCTCCCAATCAGCCCCAGCATTTT

size: NA
J: TRBJ2-1
V: TRBV29-1
D: TRBD2
CDR3: CSVEYGLAGVLNEQFF
DNA: TGCAGCGTTGAATACGGGCTAGCGGGGGTGCTCAATGAGCAGTTCTTC

size: NA
J: TRBJ2-7
V: TRBV6-2/TRBV6-3
D: NA
CDR3: CASRIRSDGYEQYF
DNA: TGTGCCAGCAGAATCAGGTCCGACGGGTACGAGCAGTACTTC

size: NA
J: TRBJ2-7
V: TRBV10-3
D: NA
CDR3: CAISEGVEQYF
DNA: TGTGCCATCAGTGAGGGGGTGGAGCAGTACTTC

size: few
J: TRBJ2-3
V: TRBV20-1
D: TRBD1
CDR3: CSAEDRSDTQYF
DNA: TGCAGTGCGGAGGACAGGTCAGATACGCAGTATTTT

size: few
J: TRBJ2-5
V: TRBV12-3/TRBV12-4
D: TRBD1
CDR3: CASSNRDRELETQYF
DNA: TGTGCCAGCAGTAATCGGGACAGGGAATTGGAGACCCAGTACTTC

size: many
J: TRBJ2-5
V: TRBV20-1
D: TRBD2
CDR3: CSARVAGGPQETQYF
DNA: TGCAGTGCTAGAGTAGCGGGGGGTCCCCAAGAGACCCAGTACTTC

size: NA
J: TRBJ2-1
V: TRBV3-1
D: NA
CDR3: CASSLKIQGHNEQFF
DNA: TGTGCCAGCAGCCTGAAGATACAGGGCCACAATGAGCAGTTCTTC

size: many
J: TRBJ2-2
V: TRBV7-8
D: NA
CDR3: CASSLRVSWGTGELFF
DNA: TGTGCCAGCAGCTTAAGGGTCTCCTGGGGCACCGGGGAGCTGTTTTTT

size: few
J: TRBJ2-2
V: TRBV20-1
D: NA
CDR3: CSAQDQNTGELFF
DNA: TGCAGTGCTCAGGACCAGAACACCGGGGAGCTGTTTTTT

size: few
J: TRBJ1-4
V: TRBV20-1
D: NA
CDR3: CSARGHSATNEKLFF
DNA: TGCAGTGCTAGAGGACATTCGGCAACTAATGAAAAACTGTTTTTT

size: few
J: TRBJ2-3
V: TRBV15
D: NA
CDR3: CATSKWTADTQYF
DNA: TGTGCCACCAGCAAGTGGACAGCAGATACGCAGTATTTT

size: few
J: TRBJ1-4
V: TRBV12-3/TRBV12-4
D: NA
CDR3: CASSFRSGEGEKLFF
DNA: TGTGCCAGCAGTTTTCGCTCAGGCGAGGGGGAAAAACTGTTTTTT

size: NA
J: TRBJ1-5
V: TRBV5-1
D: TRBD1
CDR3: CASSMTGDQPQHF
DNA: TGCGCCAGCAGCATGACAGGGGATCAGCCCCAGCATTTT

size: NA
J: TRBJ1-1
V: TRBV6-5
D: NA
CDR3: CASSYRGEAFF
DNA: TGTGCCAGCAGTTATAGAGGTGAAGCTTTCTTT

size: few
J: TRBJ2-7
V: TRBV10-3
D: NA
CDR3: CAIRPVESSYEQYF
DNA: TGTGCCATCAGACCAGTGGAATCCTCCTACGAGCAGTACTTC

size: NA
J: TRBJ2-7
V: TRBV4-2
D: TRBD1
CDR3: CASSRTGTGGDEQYF
DNA: TGTGCCAGCAGCCGCACCGGGACAGGGGGCGACGAGCAGTACTTC